What follows describes a single T cell receptor beta chain. What it binds is unknown. This sample is part of a study of T-cell memory formation after mild COVID-19. Using constant-segment primers, 5'RACE produced TCR alpha and TCR beta cDNA libraries carrying sample barcodes and UMIs. TCRdb re-called the 5' RACE reads with MiXCR, one entry per CDR3 protein. The table lists fewer than 350,000 distinct CDR3 sequences, 7% to 10% of them singletons, with 22% in the top ten. Study-wide results and limits: Clones shrinking from day 15 to 85 showed even CD4/CD8 mixes; later expanders tilted CD4+.

Trimming cost V 7 bases and J 0 bases, with 19 bases left between them. This CDR3 spans 17 amino acids. The chain carries TRBV12-3 or TRBV12-4 and TRBJ1-3; D may be TRBD1 (6 bases). The TCR originated in a man aged 18 to 35 who had mild COVID-19 (a few samples of this study predate the infection). Cell type and time point are not known. The sample consisted of PBMCs or a T cell subset sorted from them (not recorded which). The CDR3: CASNRLKRGASGNTIYF. CDR3 sequence (DNA): TGTGCCAGCAACCGCCTTAAAAGGGGGGCCTCTGGAAACACCATATATTTT.